The 21 T cell receptor beta chains listed next were all sequenced from one sample in a study of T cell repertoires in cytomegalovirus infection. No cognate antigen is known for these TCRs. MiXCR, applied by TCRdb to the reads, yields one record per CDR3 protein. The sample includes around 300,000 distinct CDR3 sequences, roughly 25% of them seen just once. Source: cultured PBMCs, taken from culture after CMV antigen stimulation. These receptors all come from a human donor in good health (CMV status not recorded). Some clones in this sample may be carry-over from other donors' samples.

The chain is built from TRBV27 and TRBJ2-3; the match to TRBD2 covers 8 bases. CDR3 length: 15 amino acids. J lost 6 bases, V lost 3 bases, and 8 bases had no gene match. The germline CDR1 and CDR2 sequences are MNHEY and SMNVEV (reference sequence). CDR3 sequence (DNA): TGTGCCAGCAGTTTGATCAGCGGGAGCTGGGATACGCAGTATTTT. As protein: CASSLISGSWDTQYF.

The chain has TRBV4-1 and TRBJ2-2, with a weak D call TRBD1 (7 bases). Trimming cost V 0 bases and J 4 bases, with 18 bases left between them. Germline V CDR1 and CDR2: MGHRA, YSYEKL. The CDR3 loop spans 18 amino acids. The DNA for the CDR3 is TGCGCCAGCAGCCAAGACCCCAGGGGGGTCCCCGTCACCGGGGAGCTGTTTTTT. As protein: CASSQDPRGVPVTGELFF.

The chain recombines TRBV7-2 with TRBJ1-1; D uncertain. The CDR3 is 14 amino acids. V shed 1 base and J shed 0 bases, with 6 bases lying between them. Germline CDR1 reads SGHTA; CDR2 reads FQGNSA. The DNA for the CDR3 is TGTGCCAGCAGCTTAGATTCAGTGAACACTGAAGCTTTCTTT. This gives the protein CASSLDSVNTEAFF.

The chain recombines TRBV27 with TRBJ2-1, with TRBD2 identical over 8 bases. The germline CDR1 and CDR2 sequences are MNHEY and SMNVEV (reference sequence). CDR3 size: 14 residues. CDR3 in amino acids: CRGRVGRAANEQFF. The CDR3 DNA sequence: TGTCGCGGCCGGGTCGGGAGGGCCGCCAATGAGCAGTTCTTC.

The V call is TRBV19, the J call TRBJ2-2, with D perhaps assigned TRBD1 or TRBD2 (6 bases each). CDR3 length equals 18 residues. Per the germline V gene, CDR1 is LNHDA and CDR2 is SQIVND (reference sequence). Trimming left V 5 bases short and J 4 bases short, with 23 bases between. The CDR3 region is CASSPYSQPGAGTGELFF. The CDR3 nucleotides are TGTGCCAGTAGTCCTTACTCCCAGCCGGGGGCGGGCACCGGGGAGCTGTTTTTT.

This clonotype showed up just a few times. The chain has TRBV7-6 and TRBJ2-5; no clear D gene. CDR3 length equals 12 residues. Germline loops: CDR1 SGHVS, CDR2 FNYEAQ. The V end lost 5 bases, the J end lost 4 bases, and 8 bases lay between the germline ends. For the CDR3, the DNA is TGTGCCAGCAGCCCGAATGGAGAGACCCAGTACTTC. It encodes CASSPNGETQYF.

J is TRBJ2-7 and V is TRBV20-1; 13 bases agree with TRBD2. The CDR3 contains 15 residues. J was trimmed by 2 bases and V by 6 bases; bases with no gene match: 7. CDR1 and CDR2 (germline): DFQATT, SNEGSKA (reference sequence). Here the CDR3 DNA reads TGCAGTGCGACCCGGACTAGCGGGAGTACCTACGAGCAGTACTTC. It yields the protein CSATRTSGSTYEQYF.

This clonotype came up many times. This rearrangement joins TRBV7-6 to TRBJ2-7, with 9 positions matching TRBD2. In germline, CDR1 is SGHVS, CDR2 FNYEAQ. The trim removed 4 bases at V and 0 bases at J, leaving 7 bases unmatched. This CDR3 is built from 16 residues. This CDR3 is CASSSPYSGSSYEQYF. As DNA, the CDR3 is TGTGCCAGCAGCTCCCCTTATAGCGGGAGCTCCTACGAGCAGTACTTC.

In this sample, this clonotype turned up a few times. CDR3 bases: TGTGCCAGCAGCTTGGACAGGGGGCCCTCCCCCTACGAGCAGTACGTC. Translation gives CASSLDRGPSPYEQYV. This chain connects TRBV7-9 to TRBJ2-7; 11 bases align to TRBD1. The V gene end was trimmed by 3 bases and the J gene end by 2 bases; junction bases not matched to a gene: 6. CDR3 size: 16 residues. CDR1 and CDR2 (germline): SEHNR, FQNEAQ (reference sequence).

In this sample, this clonotype turned up a few times. The rearrangement uses TRBV12-3 or TRBV12-4 and TRBJ2-7, with D unresolved. V was clipped by 7 bases and J by 7 bases, with 17 bases between them. The CDR3 is 13 amino acids. CDR3 coding DNA: TGTGCCAGCACCCCCCGGACCGATCGGGAGCAGTACTTC. Amino acid sequence: CASTPRTDREQYF.

This clonotype was observed once. Germline and junction disagree at one end, which may indicate a read error. This chain links TRBV7-2 with TRBJ2-1; TRBD2 might be the D (6 bases). Germline V gene sequence: CDR1 SGHTA, CDR2 FQGNSA. The CDR3 runs 16 residues. CDR3: CARSLGSRTTKNEQFF. CDR3 DNA: TGTGCCCGCAGCTTAGGTTCTCGGACTACTAAAAATGAGCAGTTCTTC.

The chain couples TRBV11-2 to TRBJ2-1, with D perhaps TRBD2 (6 bases). The ends were cut back, 2 bases at V and 4 bases at J, with 12 bases in the middle. Germline values: CDR1 SGHAT, CDR2 FQNNGV. The CDR3 sequence is 15 residues long. CDR3 in amino acids: CASSLPRDSYNEQFF. The CDR3 DNA is TGTGCCAGCAGCTTACCCCGGGACTCTTACAATGAGCAGTTCTTC.

Many counts were recorded for this clonotype. The chain couples TRBV7-2 to TRBJ2-2, with 7 bases that match TRBD2. From germline, CDR1 is SGHTA and CDR2 FQGNSA. V trimming: 5 bases; J trimming: 5 bases; junction bases outside the gene matches: 11. The CDR3 is 16 amino acids. CDR3 sequence reads: CASSRTGLGGTGELFF. The CDR3 DNA follows: TGTGCCAGCAGCCGGACCGGACTAGGAGGGACCGGGGAGCTGTTTTTT.

In this sample, this clonotype turned up many times. The chain carries TRBV15 and TRBJ1-5; no reliable D call. CDR1 is LNHNV and CDR2 is YYDKDF in the germline V gene (reference sequence). Trimming removed 0 bases at V and 7 bases at J, with 7 bases between. This CDR3 is built from 13 residues. The CDR3 sequence is CATSRDRPQPQHF. In DNA, the CDR3 is TGTGCCACCAGCAGAGATCGACCGCAGCCCCAGCATTTT.

This chain connects TRBV28 to TRBJ2-1, with 7 bases aligning to TRBD2. Germline CDR1 is MDHEN and CDR2 is SYDVKM. The CDR3 has 14 residues. V shed 3 bases, J shed 7 bases, and the junction held 6 bases outside the gene matches. The CDR3 loop is CASSFGGRVNEQFF. The CDR3 region has the DNA TGTGCCAGCAGTTTTGGCGGGAGAGTTAATGAGCAGTTCTTC.

This chain uses TRBV29-1 with TRBJ2-4, with D maybe TRBD1 (6 bases). CDR1 and CDR2 from the germline V gene are SQVTM and ANQGSEA. V lost 7 bases and J 9 bases, leaving 19 bases between the germline ends. The CDR3 totals 13 residues. The CDR3 protein is CSAIVGGEGIQYF. For the CDR3, the DNA is TGCAGCGCTATCGTTGGGGGCGAGGGCATTCAGTACTTC.

The gene calls are TRBV7-2 and TRBJ2-2; 10 bases line up with TRBD2. Trimming removed 2 bases from V and 7 bases from J; junction bases left unmatched: 10. This CDR3 contains 17 residues. CDR1 is SGHTA and CDR2 is FQGNSA in the germline V gene. This CDR3 is CASSLFGLAGANGELFF. The CDR3 DNA is TGTGCCAGCAGCTTATTCGGGCTAGCGGGAGCCAACGGGGAGCTGTTTTTT.

This clonotype showed up just a few times. The V gene is TRBV7-2, the J gene TRBJ1-1, with TRBD1 matching over 9 bases. CDR1 SGHTA and CDR2 FQGNSA come from the germline V gene. The V gene end was trimmed by 5 bases and the J gene end by 4 bases; junction bases not matched to a gene: 8. This CDR3 spans 15 amino acids. CDR3 nucleotides: TGTGCCAGCAGCCCTTGGGGGACAGGGTCCACTGAAGCTTTCTTT. As protein: CASSPWGTGSTEAFF. Combining the CDR3 with reference TRBV7-2 and TRBJ1-1 gives the whole variable domain GAGVSQSPSNKVTEKGKDVELRCDPISGHTALYWYRQSLGQGLEFLIYFQGNSAPDKSGLPSDRFSAERTGGSVSTLTIQRTQQEDSAVYLCASSPWGTGSTEAFFGQGTRLTVV.

This sequence joins TRBV7-8 and TRBJ1-1; D remains ambiguous. Germline CDR1 is SGHVS and CDR2 is FQNEAQ. V lost 2 bases to trimming and J lost 1 base, with 8 bases between them. The CDR3 spans 14 residues. The CDR3 coding sequence is TGTGCCAGCAGCTTAACACTTCCGAACACTGAAGCTTTCTTT. Translating it yields CASSLTLPNTEAFF.

The V gene is TRBV10-3, the J gene TRBJ2-1; TRBD2 matches at 11 bases. V was pared by 4 bases and J by 14 bases, with 7 bases of the junction left unmatched. The CDR3 has 13 amino acids. Germline CDR1 reads ENHRY; CDR2 reads SYGVKD. The CDR3 sequence: CAISAGLAEPKFF. In DNA form, the CDR3 reads TGTGCCATCAGTGCGGGACTAGCGGAGCCCAAGTTCTTC.

The chain has TRBV7-4 and TRBJ1-1; 9 bases are a match to TRBD1. CDR3 size: 14 residues. With 3 bases clipped from V and 5 bases from J, the junction kept 4 bases outside the gene matches. The germline V gene encodes CDR1 SGHVT and CDR2 SQSDAQ. As DNA, the CDR3 is TGTGCCAGCAGCTTTCGACAGGGGGAGACTGAAGCTTTCTTT. It is translated as CASSFRQGETEAFF.